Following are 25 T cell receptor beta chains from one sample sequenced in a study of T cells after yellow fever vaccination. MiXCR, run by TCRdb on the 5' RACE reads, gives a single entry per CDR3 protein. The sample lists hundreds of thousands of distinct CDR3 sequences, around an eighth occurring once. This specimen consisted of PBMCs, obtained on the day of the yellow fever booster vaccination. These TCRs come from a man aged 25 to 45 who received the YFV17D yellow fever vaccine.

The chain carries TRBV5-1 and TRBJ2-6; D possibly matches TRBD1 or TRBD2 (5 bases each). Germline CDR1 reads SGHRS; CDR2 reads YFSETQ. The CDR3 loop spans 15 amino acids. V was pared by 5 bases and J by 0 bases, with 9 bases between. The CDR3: CASRADNSGANVLTF. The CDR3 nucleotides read TGCGCCAGCAGAGCGGACAACTCTGGGGCCAACGTCCTGACTTTC.

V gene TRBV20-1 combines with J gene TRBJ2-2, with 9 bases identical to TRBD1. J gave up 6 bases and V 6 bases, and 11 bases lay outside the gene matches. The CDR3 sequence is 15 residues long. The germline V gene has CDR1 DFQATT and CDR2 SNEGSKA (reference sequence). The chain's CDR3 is CSARDRVAPAGELFF. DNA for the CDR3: TGCAGTGCACGGGACAGGGTCGCACCGGCCGGGGAGCTGTTTTTT.

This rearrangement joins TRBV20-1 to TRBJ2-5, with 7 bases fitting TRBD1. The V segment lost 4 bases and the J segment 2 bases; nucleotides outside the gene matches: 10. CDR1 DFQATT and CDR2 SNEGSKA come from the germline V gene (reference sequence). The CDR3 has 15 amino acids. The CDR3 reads CSATTPGTAQETQYF. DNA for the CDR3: TGCAGTGCTACCACCCCAGGGACAGCTCAAGAGACCCAGTACTTC.

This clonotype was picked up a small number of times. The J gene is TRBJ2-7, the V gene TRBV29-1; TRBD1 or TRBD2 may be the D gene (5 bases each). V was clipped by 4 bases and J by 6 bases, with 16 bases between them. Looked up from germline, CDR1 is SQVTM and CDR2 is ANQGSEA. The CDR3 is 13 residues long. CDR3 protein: CSVVVGGSGEQYF. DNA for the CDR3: TGCAGCGTTGTCGTTGGGGGTAGTGGCGAGCAGTACTTC.

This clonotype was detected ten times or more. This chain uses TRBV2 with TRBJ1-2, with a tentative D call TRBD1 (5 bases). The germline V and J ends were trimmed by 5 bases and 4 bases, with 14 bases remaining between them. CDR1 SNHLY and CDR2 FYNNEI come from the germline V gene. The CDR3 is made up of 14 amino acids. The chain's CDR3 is CASSPGSGSYGYTF. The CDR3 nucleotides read TGTGCCAGCAGTCCAGGGAGCGGGTCCTATGGCTACACCTTC.

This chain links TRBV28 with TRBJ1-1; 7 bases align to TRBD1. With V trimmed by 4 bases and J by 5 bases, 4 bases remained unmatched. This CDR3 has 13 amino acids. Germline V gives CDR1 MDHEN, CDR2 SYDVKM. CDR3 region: CASSSGGKTEAFF. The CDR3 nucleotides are TGTGCCAGCAGTTCAGGGGGAAAAACTGAAGCTTTCTTT.

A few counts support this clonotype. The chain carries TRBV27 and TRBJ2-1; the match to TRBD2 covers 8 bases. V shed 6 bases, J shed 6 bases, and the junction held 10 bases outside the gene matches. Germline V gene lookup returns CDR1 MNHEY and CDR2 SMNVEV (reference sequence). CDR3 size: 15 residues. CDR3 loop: CASRAGTSSGNEQFF. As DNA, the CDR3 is TGTGCCAGCAGGGCCGGGACTAGTTCAGGCAATGAGCAGTTCTTC.

CDR3 sequence (DNA): TGCGCCAGCAGCCCCTGGAGGAGCTCCTACAATGAGCAGTTCTTC. Its translation is CASSPWRSSYNEQFF. The chain links TRBV5-1 to TRBJ2-1; perhaps TRBD2 as D (5 bases). The germline V gene encodes CDR1 SGHRS and CDR2 YFSETQ. This CDR3 region has 15 residues. V was clipped by 4 bases and J by 0 bases, with 11 bases between them.

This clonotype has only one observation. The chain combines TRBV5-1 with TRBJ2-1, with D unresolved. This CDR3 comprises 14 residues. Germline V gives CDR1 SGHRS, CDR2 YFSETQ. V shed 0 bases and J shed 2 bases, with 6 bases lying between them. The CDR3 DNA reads TGCGCCAGCAGCTTGGGAGCGACCTACAATGAGCAGTTCTTC. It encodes CASSLGATYNEQFF.

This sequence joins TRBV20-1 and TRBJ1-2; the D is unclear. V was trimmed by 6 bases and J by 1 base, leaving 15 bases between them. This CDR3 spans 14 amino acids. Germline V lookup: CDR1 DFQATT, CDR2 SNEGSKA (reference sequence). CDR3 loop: CSAQREGSNYGYTF. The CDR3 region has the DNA TGCAGTGCCCAAAGAGAGGGAAGTAACTATGGCTACACCTTC.

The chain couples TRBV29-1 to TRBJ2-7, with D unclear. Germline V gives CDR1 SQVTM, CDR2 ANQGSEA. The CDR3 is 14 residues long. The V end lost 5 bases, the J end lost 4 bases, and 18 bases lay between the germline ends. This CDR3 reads CSVKNSAGHYEQYF. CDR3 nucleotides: TGCAGCGTTAAAAACAGCGCTGGTCATTACGAGCAGTACTTC.

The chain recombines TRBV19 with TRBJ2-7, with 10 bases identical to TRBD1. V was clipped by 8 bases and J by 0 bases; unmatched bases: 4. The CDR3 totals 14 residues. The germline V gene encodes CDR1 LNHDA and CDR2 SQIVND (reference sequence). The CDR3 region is CASARDRGSYEQYF. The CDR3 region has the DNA TGTGCCAGTGCCAGGGACAGGGGCTCCTACGAGCAGTACTTC.

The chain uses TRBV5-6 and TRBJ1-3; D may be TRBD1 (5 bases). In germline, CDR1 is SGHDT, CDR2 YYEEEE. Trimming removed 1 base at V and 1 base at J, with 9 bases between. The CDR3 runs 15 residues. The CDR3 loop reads CASSLLQGSGNTIYF. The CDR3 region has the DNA TGTGCCAGCAGCTTGCTGCAGGGATCTGGAAACACCATATATTTT.

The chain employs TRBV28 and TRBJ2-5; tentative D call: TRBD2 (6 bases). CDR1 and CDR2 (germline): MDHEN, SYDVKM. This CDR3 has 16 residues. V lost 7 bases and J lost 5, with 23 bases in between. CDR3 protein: CASNPGPAKGRETQYF. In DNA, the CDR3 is TGTGCCAGCAACCCAGGCCCGGCAAAAGGGAGGGAGACCCAGTACTTC.

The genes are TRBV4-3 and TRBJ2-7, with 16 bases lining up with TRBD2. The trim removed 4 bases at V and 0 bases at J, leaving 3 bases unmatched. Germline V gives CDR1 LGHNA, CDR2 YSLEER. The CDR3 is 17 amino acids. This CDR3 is CASSPGLAGGLSYEQYF. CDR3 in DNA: TGCGCCAGCAGCCCGGGACTAGCGGGAGGGCTCTCCTACGAGCAGTACTTC.

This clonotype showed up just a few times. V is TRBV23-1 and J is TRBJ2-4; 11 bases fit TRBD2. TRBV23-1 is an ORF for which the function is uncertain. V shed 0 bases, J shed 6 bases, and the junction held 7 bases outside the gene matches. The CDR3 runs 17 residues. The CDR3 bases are TGCGCCAGCAGTCAATCCTTAGCGGGAGGGCCCGGAAACATTCAGTACTTC. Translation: CASSQSLAGGPGNIQYF.

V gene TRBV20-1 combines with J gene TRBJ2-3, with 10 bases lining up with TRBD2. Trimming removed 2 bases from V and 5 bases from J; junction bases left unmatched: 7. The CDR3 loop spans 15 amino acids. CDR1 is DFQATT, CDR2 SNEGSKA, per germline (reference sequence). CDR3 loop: CSARIAGGGIDTQYF. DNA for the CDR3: TGCAGTGCTAGAATAGCGGGAGGAGGTATAGATACGCAGTATTTT.

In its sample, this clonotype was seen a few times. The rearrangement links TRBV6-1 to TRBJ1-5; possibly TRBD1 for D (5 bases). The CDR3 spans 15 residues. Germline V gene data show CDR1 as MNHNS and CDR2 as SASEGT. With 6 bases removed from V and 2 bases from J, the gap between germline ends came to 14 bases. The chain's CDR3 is CASSSYGQGNQPQHF. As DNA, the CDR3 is TGTGCCAGCAGCTCCTACGGACAAGGCAATCAGCCCCAGCATTTT.

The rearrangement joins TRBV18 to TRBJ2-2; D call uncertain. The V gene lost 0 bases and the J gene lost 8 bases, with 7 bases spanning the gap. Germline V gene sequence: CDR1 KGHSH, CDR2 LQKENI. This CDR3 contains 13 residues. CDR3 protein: CASSPPMEGELFF. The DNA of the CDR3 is TGTGCCAGCTCACCACCCATGGAAGGGGAGCTGTTTTTT.

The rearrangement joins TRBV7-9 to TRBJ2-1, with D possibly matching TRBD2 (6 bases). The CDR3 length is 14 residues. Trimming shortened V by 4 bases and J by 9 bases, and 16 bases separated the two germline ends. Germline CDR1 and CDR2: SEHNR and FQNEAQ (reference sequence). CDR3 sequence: CASSYIRLDFEQFF. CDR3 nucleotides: TGTGCCAGCAGCTACATCAGACTAGATTTTGAGCAGTTCTTC.

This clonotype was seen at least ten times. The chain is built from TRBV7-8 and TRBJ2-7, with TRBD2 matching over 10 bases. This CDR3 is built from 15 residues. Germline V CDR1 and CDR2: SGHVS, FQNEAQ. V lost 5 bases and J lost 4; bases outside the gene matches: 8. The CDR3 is CASSTGLAELYEQYF. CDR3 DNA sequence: TGTGCCAGCAGCACAGGACTAGCGGAACTTTACGAGCAGTACTTC.

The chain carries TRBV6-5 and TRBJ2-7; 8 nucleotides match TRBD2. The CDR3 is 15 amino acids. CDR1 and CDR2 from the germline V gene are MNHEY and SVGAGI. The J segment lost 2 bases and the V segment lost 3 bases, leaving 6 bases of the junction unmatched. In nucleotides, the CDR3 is TGTGCCAGCAGTTATGTTAAGCGGGAGCCCTACGAGCAGTACTTC. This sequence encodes CASSYVKREPYEQYF.

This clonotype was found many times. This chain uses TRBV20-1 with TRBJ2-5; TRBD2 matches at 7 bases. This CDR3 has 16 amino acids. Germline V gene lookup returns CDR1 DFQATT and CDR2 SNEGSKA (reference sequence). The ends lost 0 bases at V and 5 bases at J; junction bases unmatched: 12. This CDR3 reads CSAREGRWEGGETQYF. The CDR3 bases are TGCAGTGCTAGAGAAGGACGGTGGGAGGGAGGTGAGACCCAGTACTTC.

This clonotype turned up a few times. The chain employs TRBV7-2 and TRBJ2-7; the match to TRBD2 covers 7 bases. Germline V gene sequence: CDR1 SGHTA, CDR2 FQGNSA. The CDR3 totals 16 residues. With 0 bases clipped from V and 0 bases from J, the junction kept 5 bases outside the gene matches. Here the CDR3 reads CASSLAGSSGSYEQYF. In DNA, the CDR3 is TGTGCCAGCAGCTTAGCAGGGTCTAGCGGCTCCTACGAGCAGTACTTC.

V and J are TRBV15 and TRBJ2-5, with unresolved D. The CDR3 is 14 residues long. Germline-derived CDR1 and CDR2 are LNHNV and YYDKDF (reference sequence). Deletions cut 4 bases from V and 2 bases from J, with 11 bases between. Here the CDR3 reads CATSIYTGQETQYF. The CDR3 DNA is TGTGCCACCAGCATCTATACTGGTCAAGAGACCCAGTACTTC.